Shown below are 20 T cell receptor beta chains from a single sample sequenced in a study of CD8+CD57+ T cells in acquired aplastic anemia. Both TCR beta VDJ combination and CDR3 sequence profiling were carried out. Genomic DNA was the template for this profiling. MiXCR was run by TCRdb on the reads, yielding one entry per CDR3 protein. Of 33,000 or so distinct CDR3 sequences in the sample, 65% to 80% were seen once. Sequencing used sorted CD4+, CD8+, or CD8+CD57+ T cells (not recorded which) from PBMCs. All receptors come from a human donor in good health, serving as a control.

The genes are TRBV29-1 and TRBJ1-2; D possibly corresponds to TRBD1 (6 bases). The V gene's germline CDR1 is SQVTM and CDR2 ANQGSEA. The CDR3 has 12 residues. Trimming pared 3 bases from V and 7 bases from J, leaving 12 bases between. The CDR3 is CSVEGQGRGYTF. The CDR3 nucleotides are TGCAGCGTTGAGGGCCAGGGGCGTGGCTACACCTTC.

The rearrangement links TRBV25-1 to TRBJ1-2, with D possibly matching TRBD1 (5 bases). Per the germline V gene, CDR1 is MGHDK and CDR2 is SYGVNS. The CDR3 is 14 amino acids. The germline V and J ends were trimmed by 4 bases and 4 bases, with 13 bases remaining between them. The CDR3 is CASSGQTESYGYTF. The CDR3 region has the DNA TGTGCCAGCAGTGGTCAGACAGAATCCTATGGCTACACCTTC.

V is TRBV15 and J is TRBJ2-7, with D tentatively TRBD1 (6 bases). This CDR3 comprises 15 residues. Trimming took off 0 bases at V and 4 bases at J, with 13 bases between the two ends. Germline CDR1 reads LNHNV; CDR2 reads YYDKDF (reference sequence). The CDR3 region has the DNA TGTGCCACCAGCAGAGATAGGGGTCAGGGGTACGAGCAGTACTTC. This encodes CATSRDRGQGYEQYF.

This clonotype came up many times. V is TRBV27 and J is TRBJ2-5, with a possible D match to TRBD2 (5 bases). V lost 3 bases to trimming and J lost 5 bases, with 31 bases between them. Germline-derived CDR1 and CDR2 are MNHEY and SMNVEV (reference sequence). The CDR3 totals 20 residues. CDR3 nucleotides: TGTGCCAGCAGTTTTTCACCAACCGCTTACACCGGACTCTCGGCGGAGACCCAGTACTTC. Residues: CASSFSPTAYTGLSAETQYF.

The chain links TRBV10-3 to TRBJ2-3, with D uncertain. The CDR3 spans 14 residues. Trimming pared 8 bases from V and 0 bases from J, leaving 12 bases between. Germline values: CDR1 ENHRY, CDR2 SYGVKD. The CDR3 loop reads CAISDGPSTDTQYF. CDR3 nucleotide sequence: TGTGCCATCTCGGACGGACCTAGCACAGATACGCAGTATTTT.

In its sample, this clonotype ranks as medium-sized. The rearrangement links TRBV9 to TRBJ2-1, with 7 nucleotides matching TRBD1. The ends lost 1 base at V and 9 bases at J; junction bases unmatched: 16. From germline, CDR1 is SGDLS and CDR2 YYNGEE. This CDR3 contains 17 residues. The CDR3 region has the DNA TGTGCCAGCAGCGTACGGGGACAGCCAGTTCCCTTGGGTGAGCAGTTCTTC. Its protein product is CASSVRGQPVPLGEQFF.

This clonotype was observed a few times. The V and J genes are TRBV29-1 and TRBJ2-7, with TRBD2 as a possible D gene (5 bases). The CDR3 length is 10 residues. Germline values: CDR1 SQVTM, CDR2 ANQGSEA. The V end lost 4 bases, the J end lost 6 bases, and 7 bases lay between the germline ends. CDR3 loop: CSVVRGEQYF. The CDR3 bases are TGCAGCGTTGTACGGGGCGAGCAGTACTTC.

The V and J genes are TRBV25-1 and TRBJ1-4; the match to TRBD1 covers 9 bases. The CDR3 is 14 residues long. Trimming cost V 5 bases and J 8 bases; bases outside gene matches: 6. Per germline, CDR1 MGHDK and CDR2 SYGVNS. The CDR3 region has the DNA TGTGCCAGCAGTAACAGGGGGCATTGGGAAAAACTGTTTTTT. Translating gives CASSNRGHWEKLFF.

In regard to this clonotype: At one boundary the junction diverges from the germline segment, which might be a read error. This chain uses TRBV6-1 with TRBJ1-2; 7 bases match TRBD1. This CDR3 spans 14 amino acids. Germline V gene data show CDR1 as MNHNS and CDR2 as SASEGT. The CDR3 region is CGSSPDREVGGYTF. As DNA, the CDR3 is TGTGGCAGCAGCCCCGACAGGGAGGTGGGTGGCTACACCTTC.

The V gene is TRBV7-9, the J gene TRBJ1-1; no clear D. The germline V gene encodes CDR1 SEHNR and CDR2 FQNEAQ (reference sequence). The CDR3 spans 13 residues. Trimming took off 3 bases at V and 5 bases at J, with 10 bases between the two ends. Here the CDR3 DNA reads TGTGCCAGCAGCTTTTATATTAGGACTGAAGCTTTCTTT. Encoded protein: CASSFYIRTEAFF.

The rearrangement uses TRBV29-1 and TRBJ2-7; D is uncertain. V was trimmed by 4 bases and J by 2 bases, leaving 9 bases between them. Germline values: CDR1 SQVTM, CDR2 ANQGSEA. This CDR3 region has 12 residues. The DNA for the CDR3 is TGCAGCGTTGCTCGTACACCCTACGAGCAGTACTTC. Residues: CSVARTPYEQYF.

V gene TRBV2 combines with J gene TRBJ2-6, with TRBD1 matching over 7 bases. Trimming took 6 bases from V and 4 from J; bases not matched to a gene: 6. The germline V gene has CDR1 SNHLY and CDR2 FYNNEI. The CDR3 spans 15 residues. The CDR3 here is CASRTTGAGANVLTF. The CDR3 bases are TGTGCCAGCAGAACCACAGGGGCCGGGGCCAACGTCCTGACTTTC.

Sample share makes this clonotype medium-sized (0.01 to 0.1%). The CDR3 spells CASSLPGEFYNEQFF. CDR3 nucleotides: TGTGCCAGCAGCCTACCCGGGGAATTCTACAATGAGCAGTTCTTC. The J gene is TRBJ2-1, the V gene TRBV7-8, with D possibly matching TRBD2 (5 bases). V was cut by 5 bases and J by 3 bases, with 14 bases left in between. The CDR3 covers 15 residues. Germline loops: CDR1 SGHVS, CDR2 FQNEAQ.

This chain's CDR3 is CASSEQQETTYEQYF. In nucleotides, the CDR3 is TGTGCCAGCAGTGAACAACAGGAGACGACCTACGAGCAGTACTTC. The chain recombines TRBV2 with TRBJ2-7; possibly TRBD1 for D (5 bases). Trimming shortened V by 2 bases and J by 2 bases, and 13 bases separated the two germline ends. The CDR3 loop spans 15 amino acids. CDR1 SNHLY and CDR2 FYNNEI come from the germline V gene.

The rearrangement links TRBV24-1 to TRBJ2-1; unclear D gene. CDR3 length equals 16 residues. The germline V gene has CDR1 KGHDR and CDR2 SFDVKD. V gave up 3 bases and J gave up 7 bases, with 18 bases separating them. This CDR3 reads CATSDRLKPNGNEQFF. DNA for the CDR3: TGTGCCACCAGTGATCGCCTCAAACCGAATGGGAATGAGCAGTTCTTC.

V gene TRBV19 combines with J gene TRBJ1-6; 10 bases agree with TRBD1. Germline values: CDR1 LNHDA, CDR2 SQIVND (reference sequence). Germline trimming cut 4 bases from V and 9 bases from J; bases unmatched to any gene: 6. The CDR3 length is 15 residues. In nucleotides, the CDR3 is TGTGCCAGTAGTAGTTCGACAGGGGGCTCTTCACCCCTCCACTTT. It is translated as CASSSSTGGSSPLHF.

This clonotype was recorded a few times. The gene calls are TRBV15 and TRBJ1-1, with D unclear. There are 16 residues in the CDR3. V lost 0 bases, J lost 4 bases, and 15 bases lay in between. CDR1 is LNHNV and CDR2 is YYDKDF in the germline V gene (reference sequence). The CDR3 sequence is CATSRDLRPSSTEAFF. For the CDR3, the DNA is TGTGCCACCAGCAGAGATCTGAGACCCTCGAGCACTGAAGCTTTCTTT.

The chain couples TRBV6-1 to TRBJ2-5; perhaps TRBD2 as D (7 bases). Germline CDR1 MNHNS, CDR2 SASEGT. Between the trimmed V and J ends, which lost 8 bases and 6 bases, there was a span of 16 bases. The CDR3 is 13 amino acids. The DNA for the CDR3 is TGTGCCAGCGGGGGGGCAGGCGAGAAGACCCAGTACTTC. It codes for CASGGAGEKTQYF.

This rearrangement joins TRBV20-1 to TRBJ2-3; the D gene is possibly TRBD1 (5 bases). This CDR3 region has 14 residues. V was pared by 0 bases and J by 1 base, with 8 bases between. Germline lookup yields CDR1 DFQATT and CDR2 SNEGSKA (reference sequence). The CDR3, as DNA: TGCAGTGCTAGAGATCAAGGGGGCACAGATACGCAGTATTTT. Residues: CSARDQGGTDTQYF.

The rearrangement joins TRBV4-1 to TRBJ2-2, with 7 bases lining up with TRBD1. Losses at the gene ends were 8 bases for V and 5 bases for J; bases not matched to a gene: 2. Germline V gene data show CDR1 as MGHRA and CDR2 as YSYEKL. The CDR3 runs 12 residues. The CDR3 DNA follows: TGCGCCAGCCAACAGGGGACCGGGGAGCTGTTTTTT. Its protein product is CASQQGTGELFF.